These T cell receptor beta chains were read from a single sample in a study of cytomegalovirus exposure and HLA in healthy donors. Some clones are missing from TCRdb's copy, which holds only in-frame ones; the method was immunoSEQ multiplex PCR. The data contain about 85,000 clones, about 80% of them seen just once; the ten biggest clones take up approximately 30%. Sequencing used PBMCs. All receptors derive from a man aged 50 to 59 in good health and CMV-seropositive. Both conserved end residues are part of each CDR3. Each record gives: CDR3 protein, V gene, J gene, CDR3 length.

CDR3: CAPRGAYNQPQHF
V: TRBV21-1
J: TRBJ1-5
length: 13

CDR3: CASSVLGPTAGNTIYF
V: TRBV2
J: TRBJ1-3
length: 16

CDR3: CAISELPSGASTDTQYF
V: TRBV10-3
J: TRBJ2-3
length: 17

CDR3: CASRLNRGQVNTIYF
V: TRBV19
J: TRBJ1-3
length: 15

CDR3: CASSYDSSYNEQFF
V: TRBV5-6
J: TRBJ2-1
length: 14

CDR3: CASSVQTSGRSETQYF
V: TRBV9
J: TRBJ2-5
length: 16

CDR3: CAWSRGGSGYTF
V: TRBV30
J: TRBJ1-2
length: 12

CDR3: CASATGAGPFTDTQYF
V: TRBV9
J: TRBJ2-3
length: 16

CDR3: CASSRQNTEAFF
V: TRBV18
J: TRBJ1-1
length: 12

CDR3: CASRAELSGANGLTF
V: TRBV6-5
J: TRBJ2-6
length: 15

CDR3: CASSPGGDTEAFF
V: TRBV18
J: TRBJ1-1
length: 13

CDR3: CASSLRGTGAYEQFF
V: TRBV5-8
J: TRBJ2-1
length: 15

CDR3: CASSITAGSFTDTQYF
V: TRBV19
J: TRBJ2-3
length: 16

CDR3: CASSQVIAGGRDTQYF
V: TRBV4-2
J: TRBJ2-3
length: 16

CDR3: CASSPEDLWGGYGYTF
V: TRBV18
J: TRBJ1-2
length: 16

CDR3: CASSLWTGVGTDTQYF
V: TRBV27
J: TRBJ2-3
length: 16

CDR3: CAISGVWGRGHEKLFF
V: TRBV10-3
J: TRBJ1-4
length: 16

CDR3: CSSSWRTVATNEKLFF
V: TRBV7-9
J: TRBJ1-4
length: 16

CDR3: CASSSQRTDTPTQYF
V: TRBV6-6
J: TRBJ2-5
length: 15

CDR3: CASSIRLADTDTQYF
V: TRBV19
J: TRBJ2-3
length: 15

CDR3: CASSLGTGGGNTIYF
V: TRBV5-4
J: TRBJ1-3
length: 15

CDR3: CASSQGAGGPYEQFF
V: TRBV4-2
J: TRBJ2-1
length: 15

CDR3: CASSLPGRGRETQYF
V: TRBV9
J: TRBJ2-5
length: 15

CDR3: CASSQPTSGRDNEQFF
V: TRBV4-2
J: TRBJ2-1
length: 16

CDR3: CASSSRVRSYNSPLHF
V: TRBV7-6
J: TRBJ1-6
length: 16

CDR3: CASSLGTSGSYEQYF
V: TRBV7-6
J: TRBJ2-7
length: 15

CDR3: CASSLLPYEKLFF
V: TRBV5-6
J: TRBJ1-4
length: 13

CDR3: CAWTLGDYSNQPQHF
V: TRBV30
J: TRBJ1-5
length: 15

CDR3: CASGAGGERGNEQFF
V: TRBV12-5
J: TRBJ2-1
length: 15

CDR3: CASSLVQETQYF
V: TRBV27
J: TRBJ2-5
length: 12

CDR3: CSPRTGSEQFF
V: TRBV29-1
J: TRBJ2-1
length: 11

CDR3: CASSPRRGQGDHEQYF
V: TRBV5-4
J: TRBJ2-7
length: 16

CDR3: CASSFSQAEAFF
V: TRBV7-2
J: TRBJ1-1
length: 12

CDR3: CASSEATNPETQYF
V: TRBV6-1
J: TRBJ2-5
length: 14

CDR3: CASSSAYEQYF
V: TRBV11-2
J: TRBJ2-7
length: 11

CDR3: CASRLGTGALYEQYF
V: TRBV6-1
J: TRBJ2-7
length: 15

CDR3: CASSLNGGEKLFF
V: TRBV5-4
J: TRBJ1-4
length: 13

CDR3: CASSLVPGDEQYF
V: TRBV7-9
J: TRBJ2-7
length: 13

CDR3: CASSLGGQQYF
V: TRBV7-2
J: TRBJ2-7
length: 11

CDR3: CAISGAGTGDTETQYF
V: TRBV10-3
J: TRBJ2-5
length: 16

CDR3: CASSSEGTAPNEQFF
V: TRBV7-6
J: TRBJ2-1
length: 15

CDR3: CASSPRQGYQPQHF
V: TRBV6-5
J: TRBJ1-5
length: 14

CDR3: CASSLSPSGRWETQYF
V: TRBV5-1
J: TRBJ2-5
length: 16

CDR3: CASSQGVGRGFGNTIYF
V: TRBV4-2
J: TRBJ1-3
length: 17

CDR3: CAISEGTYNEQFF
V: TRBV10-3
J: TRBJ2-1
length: 13

CDR3: CASSFGGSVETQYF
V: TRBV5-6
J: TRBJ2-5
length: 14

CDR3: CASSPGGNQETQYF
V: TRBV18
J: TRBJ2-5
length: 14

CDR3: CASSYEETQYF
V: TRBV6-6
J: TRBJ2-5
length: 11

CDR3: CSSSPVGETQYF
V: TRBV7-9
J: TRBJ2-5
length: 12

CDR3: CASREGAVTYEQYF
V: TRBV2
J: TRBJ2-7
length: 14